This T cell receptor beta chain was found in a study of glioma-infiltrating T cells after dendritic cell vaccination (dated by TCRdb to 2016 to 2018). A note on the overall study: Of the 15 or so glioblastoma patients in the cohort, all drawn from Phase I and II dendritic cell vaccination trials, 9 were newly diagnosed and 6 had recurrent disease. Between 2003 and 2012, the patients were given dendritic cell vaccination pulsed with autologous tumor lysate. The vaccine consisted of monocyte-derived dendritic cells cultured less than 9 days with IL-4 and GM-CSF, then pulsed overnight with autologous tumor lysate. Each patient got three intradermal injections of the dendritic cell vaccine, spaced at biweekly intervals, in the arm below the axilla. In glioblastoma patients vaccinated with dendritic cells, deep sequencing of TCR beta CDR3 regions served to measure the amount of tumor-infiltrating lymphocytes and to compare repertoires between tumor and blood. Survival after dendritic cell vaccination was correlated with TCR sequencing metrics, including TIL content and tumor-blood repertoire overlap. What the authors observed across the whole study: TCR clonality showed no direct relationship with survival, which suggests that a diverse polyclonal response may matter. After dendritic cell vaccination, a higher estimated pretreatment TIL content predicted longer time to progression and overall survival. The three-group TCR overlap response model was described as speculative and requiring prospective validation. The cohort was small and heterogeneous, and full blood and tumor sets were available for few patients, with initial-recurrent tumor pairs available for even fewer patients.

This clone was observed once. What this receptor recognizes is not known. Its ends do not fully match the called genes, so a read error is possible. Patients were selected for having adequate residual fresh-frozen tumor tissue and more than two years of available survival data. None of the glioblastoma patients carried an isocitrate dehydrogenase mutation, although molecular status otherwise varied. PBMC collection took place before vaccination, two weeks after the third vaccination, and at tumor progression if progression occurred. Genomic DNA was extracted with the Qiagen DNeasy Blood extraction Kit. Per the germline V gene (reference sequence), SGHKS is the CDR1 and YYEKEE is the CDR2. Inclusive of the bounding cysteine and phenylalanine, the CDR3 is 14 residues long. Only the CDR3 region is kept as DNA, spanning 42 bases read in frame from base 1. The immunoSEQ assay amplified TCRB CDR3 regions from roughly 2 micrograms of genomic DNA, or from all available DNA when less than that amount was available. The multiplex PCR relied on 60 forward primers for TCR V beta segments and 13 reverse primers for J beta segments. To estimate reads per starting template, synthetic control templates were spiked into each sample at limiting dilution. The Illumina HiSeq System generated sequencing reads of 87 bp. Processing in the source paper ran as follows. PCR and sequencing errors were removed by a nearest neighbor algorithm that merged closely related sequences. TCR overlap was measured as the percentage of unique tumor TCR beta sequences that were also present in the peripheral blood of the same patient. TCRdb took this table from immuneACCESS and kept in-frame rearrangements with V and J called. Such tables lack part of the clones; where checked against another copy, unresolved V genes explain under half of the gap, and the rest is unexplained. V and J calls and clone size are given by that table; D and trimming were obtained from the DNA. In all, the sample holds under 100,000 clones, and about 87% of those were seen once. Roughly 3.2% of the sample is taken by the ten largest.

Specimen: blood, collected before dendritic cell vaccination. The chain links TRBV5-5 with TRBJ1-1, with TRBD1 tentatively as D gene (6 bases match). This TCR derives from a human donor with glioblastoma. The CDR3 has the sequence CASSLQQGPLTWDF. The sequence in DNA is TGTGCCAGCAGCTTGCAACAGGGCCCTCTCACTTGGGACTTT.